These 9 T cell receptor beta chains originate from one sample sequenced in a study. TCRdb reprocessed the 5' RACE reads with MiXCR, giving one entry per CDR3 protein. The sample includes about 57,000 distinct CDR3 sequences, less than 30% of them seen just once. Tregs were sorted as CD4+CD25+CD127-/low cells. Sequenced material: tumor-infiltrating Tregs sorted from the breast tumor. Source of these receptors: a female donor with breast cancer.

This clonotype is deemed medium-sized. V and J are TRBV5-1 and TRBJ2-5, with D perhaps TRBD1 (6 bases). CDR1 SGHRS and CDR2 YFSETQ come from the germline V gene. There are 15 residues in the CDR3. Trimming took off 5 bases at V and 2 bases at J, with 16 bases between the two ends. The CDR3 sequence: CASRTQGMEQETQYF. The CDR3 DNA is TGCGCCAGCAGGACACAGGGAATGGAACAAGAGACCCAGTACTTC.

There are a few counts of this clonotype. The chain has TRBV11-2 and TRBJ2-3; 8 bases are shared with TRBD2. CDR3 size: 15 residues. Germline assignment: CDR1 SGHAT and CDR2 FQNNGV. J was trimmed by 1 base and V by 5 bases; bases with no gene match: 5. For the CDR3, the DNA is TGTGCCAGCAGCACTATGACTAGCGGCACAGATACGCAGTATTTT. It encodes CASSTMTSGTDTQYF. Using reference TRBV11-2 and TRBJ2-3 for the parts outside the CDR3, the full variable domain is EAGVAQSPRYKIIEKRQSVAFWCNPISGHATLYWYQQILGQGPKLLIQFQNNGVVDDSQLPKDRFSAERLKGVDSTLKIQPAKLEDSAVYLCASSTMTSGTDTQYFGPGTRLTVL.

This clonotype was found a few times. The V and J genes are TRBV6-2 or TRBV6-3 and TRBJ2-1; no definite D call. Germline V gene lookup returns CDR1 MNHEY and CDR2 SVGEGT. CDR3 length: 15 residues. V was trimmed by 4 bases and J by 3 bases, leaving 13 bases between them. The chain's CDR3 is CASSSRLGFYNEQFF. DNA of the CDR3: TGTGCCAGCAGTTCGAGACTGGGATTCTACAATGAGCAGTTCTTC.

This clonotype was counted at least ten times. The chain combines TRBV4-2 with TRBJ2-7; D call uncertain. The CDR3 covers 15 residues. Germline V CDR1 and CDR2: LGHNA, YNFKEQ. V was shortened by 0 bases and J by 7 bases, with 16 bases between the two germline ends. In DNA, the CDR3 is TGTGCCAGCAGCCAAGATCAGAGTCGAGGCTTGGAGCAGTACTTC. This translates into CASSQDQSRGLEQYF.

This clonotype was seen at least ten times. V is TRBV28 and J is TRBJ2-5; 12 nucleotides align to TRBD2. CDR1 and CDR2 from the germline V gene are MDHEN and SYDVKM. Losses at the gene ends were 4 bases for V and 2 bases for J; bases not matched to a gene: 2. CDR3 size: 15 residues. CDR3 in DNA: TGTGCCAGCAGTTCTCTAGCGGGAGGGCAAGAGACCCAGTACTTC. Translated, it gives CASSSLAGGQETQYF.

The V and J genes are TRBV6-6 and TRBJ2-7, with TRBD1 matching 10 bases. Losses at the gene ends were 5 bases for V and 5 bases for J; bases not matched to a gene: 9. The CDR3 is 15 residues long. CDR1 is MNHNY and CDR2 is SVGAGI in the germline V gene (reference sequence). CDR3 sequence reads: CASSTGTGEVNEQYF. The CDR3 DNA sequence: TGTGCCAGCAGTACGGGGACAGGGGAAGTTAACGAGCAGTACTTC.

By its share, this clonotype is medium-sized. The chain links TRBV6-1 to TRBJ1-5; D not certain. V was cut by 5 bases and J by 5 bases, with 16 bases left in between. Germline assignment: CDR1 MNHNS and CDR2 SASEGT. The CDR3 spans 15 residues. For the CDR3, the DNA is TGTGCCAGCAGTCAGAGGCGGGCGGCCGATCAGCCCCAGCATTTT. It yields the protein CASSQRRAADQPQHF.

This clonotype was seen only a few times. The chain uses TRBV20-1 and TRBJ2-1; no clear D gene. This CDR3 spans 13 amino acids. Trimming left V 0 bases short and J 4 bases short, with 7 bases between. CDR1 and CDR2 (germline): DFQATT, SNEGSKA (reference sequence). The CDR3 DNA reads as TGCAGTGCTAGAGACAACAAATACAATGAGCAGTTCTTC. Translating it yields CSARDNKYNEQFF.

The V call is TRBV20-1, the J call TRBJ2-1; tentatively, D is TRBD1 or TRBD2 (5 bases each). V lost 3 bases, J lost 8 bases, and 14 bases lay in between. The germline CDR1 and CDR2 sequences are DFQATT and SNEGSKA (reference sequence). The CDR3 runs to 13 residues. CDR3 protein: CSASNLGVDEQFF. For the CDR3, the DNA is TGCAGTGCTAGTAATCTGGGGGTTGATGAGCAGTTCTTC.